This passage covers 8 T cell receptor beta chains from one sample sequenced in a study of T cells in narcolepsy. Their antigen targets remain unknown. Assay: immunoSEQ multiplex PCR; the TCRdb copy retains only in-frame clones and omits some. The sample lists 2,000 to 3,000 clones, roughly 28% occurring once. The sample consisted of cultured CD4+ T cells from cerebrospinal fluid. These receptors came from a human donor with narcolepsy.

A word on this clone: A read error may be the cause here, since a much bigger clone is one base away. The chain employs TRBV4-3 and TRBJ1-5; D is ambiguous. CDR1 and CDR2 from the germline V gene are LGHNA and YSLEER. The CDR3 covers 14 residues. V dropped 3 bases and J dropped 4 bases, with 10 bases sitting between them. CDR3 in amino acids: CASSHDLGNQPQHF. The CDR3 DNA is TGCGCCAGCAGCCATGATCTGGGGAATCAGCCCCAGCATTTT.

The table lists this clone with a few counts. The junction shows a germline mismatch at one end, possibly a read error. The chain has TRBV9 and TRBJ2-7; TRBD1 matches at 11 bases. Germline V lookup: CDR1 SGDLS, CDR2 YYNGEE. CDR3 length: 14 residues. The DNA for the CDR3 is TGTGCCCGCAGCGGGGGACAGGGGGGCTACGAGCAGTACTTC. Its translation: CARSGGQGGYEQYF.

A note on this clone: Only one base separates this from a far larger clonotype, so it likely reflects a read error. This chain joins TRBV5-6 and TRBJ2-2; TRBD1 matches 9 bases. The germline V gene encodes CDR1 SGHDT and CDR2 YYEEEE. This CDR3 has 16 residues. The CDR3 spells CARSLRGTGRTGELFF. The CDR3 region has the DNA TGTGCCCGCAGCTTGAGGGGGACAGGGAGAACCGGGGAGCTGTTTTTT. The full variable domain, in which reference TRBV5-6 and TRBJ2-2 provide the parts outside the CDR3, is DAGVTQSPTHLIKTRGQQVTLRCSPKSGHDTVSWYQQALGQGPQFIFQYYEEEERQRGNFPDRFSGHQFPNYSSELNVNALLLGDSALYLCARSLRGTGRTGELFFGEGSRLTVL.

In regard to this clone: This sequence may be a read error, since a much larger clone differs from it by one base. CDR3 DNA: TGCATCGTAACTACAGGGGTGGGCACTGAAGCTTTCTTT. It translates to CIVTTGVGTEAFF. The gene calls are TRBV29-1 and TRBJ1-1, with 7 bases that match TRBD1. The V gene's germline CDR1 is SQVTM and CDR2 ANQGSEA. The CDR3 extends over 13 amino acids.

Sample share makes this clone medium-sized. The V call is TRBV11-2, the J call TRBJ2-7; D gene ambiguous. Germline V gives CDR1 SGHAT, CDR2 FQNNGV. This CDR3 is built from 13 residues. The V end lost 1 base, the J end lost 1 base, and 5 bases lay between the germline ends. The CDR3 DNA is TGTGCCAGCAGCTTAGGTACGTCCTACGAGCAGTACTTC. It yields the protein CASSLGTSYEQYF.

The rearrangement joins TRBV5-4 to TRBJ2-7; TRBD1 might be the D (5 bases). Trimming pared 4 bases from V and 1 base from J, leaving 6 bases between. CDR1 is SGHNT, CDR2 YYREEE, per germline (reference sequence). The CDR3 has 12 residues. The CDR3 sequence is CASSTGSYEQYF. DNA for the CDR3: TGTGCCAGCAGCACAGGTTCCTACGAGCAGTACTTC.

A note on this clone: A read error likely explains this, since a far larger clone differs by one base. The same CDR3 is also encoded by other DNA sequences in this sample. The rearrangement uses TRBV2 and TRBJ1-2, with unresolved D. Germline CDR1 reads SNHLY; CDR2 reads FYNNEI. The V end was cut by 2 bases, the J end by 2 bases, with 6 bases between. This CDR3 is 13 amino acids long. In nucleotides, the CDR3 is TGTGCCAGCAGTGAACTTATGAACTATGGCTACACCTTC. Its protein product is CASSELMNYGYTF.

Comment on this clone: Since a far larger clone is one base different, this is likely a read error. The V call is TRBV7-9, the J call TRBJ1-2; possibly TRBD1 for D (6 bases). The CDR3 is made up of 15 amino acids. Looked up from germline, CDR1 is SEHNR and CDR2 is FQNEAQ (reference sequence). Trimming shortened V by 1 base and J by 5 bases, and 14 bases separated the two germline ends. The CDR3 sequence is CASSLVGTTVYGYTF. CDR3 coding DNA: TGTGCCAGCAGCTTAGTTGGGACAACAGTTTATGGCTACACCTTC. Full variable domain (rest looked up from reference TRBV7-9 and TRBJ1-2): DTGVSQNPRHKITKRGQNVTFRCDPISEHNRLYWYRQTLGQGPEFLTYFQNEAQLEKSRLLSDRFSAERPKGSFSTLEIQRTEQGDSAMYLCASSLVGTTVYGYTFGSGTRLTVV.